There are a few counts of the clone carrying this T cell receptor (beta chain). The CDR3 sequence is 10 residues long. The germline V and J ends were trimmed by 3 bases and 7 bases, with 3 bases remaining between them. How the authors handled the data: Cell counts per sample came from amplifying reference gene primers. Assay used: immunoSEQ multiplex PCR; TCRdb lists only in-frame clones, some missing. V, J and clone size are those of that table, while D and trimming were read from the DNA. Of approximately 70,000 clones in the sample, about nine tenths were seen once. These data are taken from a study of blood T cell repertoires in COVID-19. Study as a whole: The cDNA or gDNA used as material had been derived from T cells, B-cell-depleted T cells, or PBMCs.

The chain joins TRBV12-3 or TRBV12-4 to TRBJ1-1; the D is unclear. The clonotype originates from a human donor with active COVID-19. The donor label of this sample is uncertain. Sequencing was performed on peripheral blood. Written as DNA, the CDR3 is TGTGCCAGCAGTTTCAGTGAAGCTTTCTTT. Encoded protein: CASSFSEAFF.